These T cell receptor beta chains were read from a single sample in a study of T cell repertoires in cytomegalovirus infection. TCRdb analysed the reads with MiXCR anew, one entry per CDR3 protein. The sample contains 270,000 or so distinct CDR3 sequences, about 18% of which appear only once. The sample comprised CD8+ T cells from PBMCs. Every receptor here comes from a human donor in good health (CMV status not recorded). Some clones in this sample may be carry-over from other donors' samples. Each CDR3 is given with its conserved first and last residue. Each record gives: V gene, D gene, clone size, J gene, CDR3 protein, CDR3 DNA. D genes are given only for firm matches. Size values are once, few and many counts, or a class for expanded clones, and some rows have none.

TRBV7-2,TRBD1,many,TRBJ1-2,CASSLAGQLLLDYTF,TGTGCCAGCAGCTTAGCGGGACAGCTCCTCTTGGACTACACCTTC
TRBV5-1,-,-,TRBJ1-6,CASSLTGVGNNSPLHF,TGCGCCAGCAGCTTGACAGGCGTCGGAAATAATTCACCCCTCCACTTT
TRBV2,-,many,TRBJ2-4,CASSETRARAKNIQYF,TGTGCCAGCAGTGAAACAAGGGCCAGGGCCAAAAACATTCAGTACTTC
TRBV12-3/TRBV12-4,TRBD2,many,TRBJ2-1,CASSLLAGVNNEQFF,TGTGCCAGCAGCCTCCTAGCGGGGGTAAACAATGAGCAGTTCTTC
TRBV19,TRBD1,few,TRBJ2-7,CASSRTGSAYEQYF,TGTGCCAGTAGTAGGACAGGGTCCGCATACGAGCAGTACTTC
TRBV28,TRBD1,many,TRBJ1-2,CASSLHLPGTGVLYGYTF,TGTGCCAGCAGTTTACACCTACCGGGGACAGGAGTGCTCTATGGCTACACCTTC
TRBV12-3/TRBV12-4,-,many,TRBJ1-1,CASSFLAVNTEAFF,TGTGCCAGCAGTTTTTTGGCGGTGAACACTGAAGCTTTCTTT
TRBV29-1,-,few,TRBJ2-7,CSVAGRRAPYEQYF,TGCAGCGTCGCAGGGCGTCGGGCACCCTACGAGCAGTACTTC
TRBV7-9,-,few,TRBJ1-2,CASSSTLTGYGYTF,TGTGCCAGCAGTTCGACCTTGACGGGTTATGGCTACACCTTC
TRBV7-2,TRBD2,many,TRBJ2-2,CASSSFGGEVGELFF,TGTGCCAGCAGCTCCTTTGGGGGGGAGGTCGGGGAGCTGTTTTTT
TRBV5-1,-,many,TRBJ2-7,CASSGDLYEQYF,TGCGCCAGCAGCGGGGACCTCTACGAGCAGTACTTC
TRBV7-8,TRBD1,many,TRBJ2-1,CASSLGGQGPYNEQFF,TGTGCCAGCAGCTTAGGGGGACAGGGACCCTACAATGAGCAGTTCTTC
TRBV5-6,-,few,TRBJ1-2,CASSLAVETYGYTF,TGTGCCAGCAGCTTGGCCGTTGAAACCTATGGCTACACCTTC
TRBV4-3,TRBD1,once,TRBJ2-1,CASSAQQGLGSYNEQFF,TGCGCCAGCAGCGCCCAACAGGGGCTAGGATCCTACAATGAGCAGTTCTTC
TRBV7-2,-,many,TRBJ1-2,CASSPRTDGYTF,TGTGCCAGCAGCCCGCGGACGGATGGCTACACCTTC
TRBV2,-,-,TRBJ2-7,CASTGGGRVQQYF,TGTGCCAGCACCGGAGGGGGCAGGGTCCAGCAGTACTTC
TRBV6-5,-,few,TRBJ2-7,CASSYSWGASAEQYF,TGTGCCAGCAGTTACTCCTGGGGGGCCAGCGCCGAGCAGTACTTC
TRBV14,-,-,TRBJ2-7,CASSQVGGAHEQYF,TGTGCCAGCAGCCAAGTTGGGGGGGCCCACGAGCAGTACTTC
TRBV6-1,-,few,TRBJ1-5,CASSYRIDPVVRVPWGNQPQHF,TGTGCCAGCAGTTACAGGATTGACCCCGTGGTTCGGGTTCCCTGGGGCAATCAGCCCCAGCATTTT
TRBV7-2,-,-,TRBJ2-3,CASSLGWGGARGYTQYF,TGTGCCAGCAGCCTCGGGTGGGGGGGGGCGCGCGGGTATACGCAGTATTTT
TRBV20-1,-,few,TRBJ1-2,CSARLQAHWSYTF,TGCAGTGCTAGACTACAGGCCCACTGGAGCTACACCTTC
TRBV29-1,TRBD2,few,TRBJ2-1,CSVPPRGDNEQFF,TGCAGCGTTCCCCCGCGGGGGGATAATGAGCAGTTCTTC
TRBV11-2,-,few,TRBJ2-2,CASSPRRISNGELFF,TGTGCCAGCAGCCCCCGACGGATCAGCAACGGGGAGCTGTTTTTT
TRBV7-6,TRBD1,many,TRBJ1-4,CASSDTGELAEKLFF,TGTGCCAGCAGCGATACAGGGGAATTGGCTGAAAAACTGTTTTTT
TRBV29-1,TRBD1,-,TRBJ1-1,CSVDWRTGVTEAFF,TGCAGCGTCGACTGGCGGACAGGGGTGACTGAAGCTTTCTTT
TRBV6-1,TRBD1,few,TRBJ1-2,CASSQQGLDYGYTF,TGTGCCAGCAGTCAACAGGGGTTAGACTATGGCTACACCTTC
TRBV7-2,-,many,TRBJ1-1,CASSLGVGETEAFF,TGTGCCAGCAGCTTGGGGGTTGGAGAGACTGAAGCTTTCTTT
TRBV7-2,TRBD2,many,TRBJ2-7,CASSSGLAGGYEQYF,TGTGCCAGCAGCTCGGGACTAGCGGGGGGGTACGAGCAGTACTTC
TRBV6-5,TRBD2,many,TRBJ2-3,CASRGLARTDTQYF,TGTGCCAGCAGGGGACTAGCGCGCACAGATACGCAGTATTTT
TRBV5-5,TRBD2,many,TRBJ2-1,CASSKGLAGQYNEQFF,TGTGCCAGCAGCAAGGGACTAGCGGGGCAATACAATGAGCAGTTCTTC
TRBV11-2,-,many,TRBJ1-6,CASSLTPVDRLNSPLHF,TGTGCCAGCAGCCTCACCCCCGTCGACAGACTTAATTCACCCCTCCACTTT
TRBV7-8,-,many,TRBJ1-4,CASSAVSGVREKLFF,TGTGCCAGCAGCGCCGTCTCAGGGGTTCGTGAAAAACTGTTTTTT
TRBV7-9,TRBD2,-,TRBJ2-1,CASSLVQLGLAAYNGQFF,TGTGCCAGCAGCTTAGTGCAACTGGGACTAGCGGCCTACAATGGGCAGTTCTTC
TRBV4-1,TRBD1,many,TRBJ1-1,CASSQDVVLTGTGELGTEAFF,TGCGCCAGCAGCCAAGATGTCGTCCTTACCGGGACAGGGGAGTTGGGCACTGAAGCTTTCTTT
TRBV6-5,TRBD1,-,TRBJ2-3,CASSYDRETQYF,TGTGCCAGCAGTTACGACAGGGAGACGCAGTATTTT
TRBV27,-,many,TRBJ2-1,CASSLQDTYNEQFF,TGTGCCAGCAGTTTACAGGACACCTACAATGAGCAGTTCTTC